This entry lists 14 T cell receptor beta chains sequenced from one sample in a study of cytomegalovirus exposure and HLA in healthy donors. This PCR relied on a set of 60 Vbeta primers and 13 Jbeta primers. Generated by immunoSEQ multiplex PCR, the TCRdb table keeps only in-frame clones and is missing some. The sample shows around 100,000 clones, around three quarters of them seen only once. The sample comprised PBMCs. The receptors originated from a woman aged 25 to 39 in good health and CMV-seronegative.

The chain has TRBV30 and TRBJ1-1; TRBD1 is a possible D gene (6 bases). This CDR3 comprises 17 residues. Germline CDR1 reads GTSNPN; CDR2 reads SVGIG (reference sequence). The V and J ends lost 5 bases and 0 bases respectively, with 22 bases between them. CDR3 in DNA: TGTGCCTGGGGTAATGGGGTGGGGGCGTTGGTGAACACTGAAGCTTTCTTT. Its protein product is CAWGNGVGALVNTEAFF.

The CDR3 nucleotides are TGTGCCAGCAGTCCGCTAGGAGACAGGGGTGGAACTGAAGCTTTCTTT. It specifies CASSPLGDRGGTEAFF. This chain joins TRBV25-1 and TRBJ1-1; 8 bases map to TRBD1. The CDR3 runs to 16 residues. Germline lookup yields CDR1 MGHDK and CDR2 SYGVNS. V was clipped by 5 bases and J by 5 bases; unmatched bases: 13.

This clone was counted a few times. The chain combines TRBV4-3 with TRBJ1-5; D uncertain. CDR1 LGHNA and CDR2 YSLEER come from the germline V gene. This CDR3 has 16 amino acids. Deletions cut 0 bases from V and 6 bases from J, with 15 bases between. CDR3 amino acids: CASSQDGNLGGQPQHF. CDR3 DNA: TGCGCCAGCAGCCAAGACGGGAATCTCGGAGGTCAGCCCCAGCATTTT.

In this sample, this clone turned up a few times. J is TRBJ2-2 and V is TRBV28, with TRBD1 identical over 10 bases. V lost 6 bases, J lost 5 bases, and 6 bases stayed unmatched. Germline CDR1 and CDR2: MDHEN and SYDVKM. The CDR3 has 15 residues. Written as DNA, the CDR3 is TGTGCCAGCAGCTCGGGACAGGGGATAACCGGGGAGCTGTTTTTT. As protein: CASSSGQGITGELFF.

The chain links TRBV6-1 to TRBJ1-4, with D possibly matching TRBD1 (6 bases). Germline V gene data show CDR1 as MNHNS and CDR2 as SASEGT. Trimming left V 5 bases short and J 0 bases short, with 10 bases between. CDR3 size: 15 residues. The CDR3 DNA reads as TGTGCCAGCAGTCAGAGACAGGCAACTAATGAAAAACTGTTTTTT. Protein product: CASSQRQATNEKLFF.

The CDR3 is CATSTRDRDLRTEAFF. CDR3 nucleotide sequence: TGTGCCACCAGCACTAGGGACAGGGATTTACGCACTGAAGCTTTCTTT. This sequence joins TRBV15 and TRBJ1-1, with 9 bases identical to TRBD1. CDR3 length: 16 residues. Trimming took 4 bases from V and 4 from J; bases not matched to a gene: 10. CDR1 is LNHNV and CDR2 is YYDKDF in the germline V gene (reference sequence). Full variable domain (missing parts from reference TRBV15 and TRBJ1-1): DAMVIQNPRYQVTQFGKPVTLSCSQTLNHNVMYWYQQKSSQAPKLLFHYYDKDFNNEADTPDNFQSRRPNTSFCFLDIRSPGLGDTAMYLCATSTRDRDLRTEAFFGQGTRLTVV.

The chain links TRBV10-2 to TRBJ2-7; no reliable D call. Trimming pared 4 bases from V and 3 bases from J, leaving 4 bases between. CDR1 and CDR2 (germline): WSHSY, SAAADI. CDR3 length equals 11 residues. Here the CDR3 DNA reads TGCGCCAGCAGTGCCAACTACGAGCAGTACTTC. Translated, it gives CASSANYEQYF.

J is TRBJ1-1 and V is TRBV28; 10 bases line up with TRBD1. The J segment lost 11 bases and the V segment lost 7 bases, leaving 10 bases of the junction unmatched. Germline CDR1 MDHEN, CDR2 SYDVKM. The CDR3 extends over 13 amino acids. The CDR3 nucleotides read TGTGCCAGCACCCTAACGACAGGGGGCGCGGCTTTCTTT. The encoded protein is CASTLTTGGAAFF.

The chain has TRBV11-2 and TRBJ1-1; D gene uncertain. The CDR3 consists of 14 residues. The V gene's germline CDR1 is SGHAT and CDR2 FQNNGV. V was shortened by 2 bases and J by 1 base, with 8 bases between the two germline ends. The CDR3 loop is CASSLLEQNTEAFF. The CDR3 nucleotides are TGTGCCAGCAGCTTATTAGAGCAGAACACTGAAGCTTTCTTT.

For the CDR3, the DNA is TGTGCCTCCTCCGGAGGTAGCACTGAAGCTTTCTTT. Protein: CASSGGSTEAFF. This chain connects TRBV30 to TRBJ1-1; D remains ambiguous. V was trimmed by 7 bases and J by 4 bases, leaving 13 bases between them. Looked up from germline, CDR1 is GTSNPN and CDR2 is SVGIG (reference sequence). CDR3 size: 12 residues.

The chain couples TRBV6-5 to TRBJ2-5; 7 bases align to TRBD1. V was pared by 0 bases and J by 4 bases, with 8 bases of the junction left unmatched. The CDR3 sequence is 16 residues long. CDR1 is MNHEY and CDR2 is SVGAGI in the germline V gene. DNA of the CDR3: TGTGCCAGCAGTTACTCGAGTAGGACAGGAGGAGAGACCCAGTACTTC. This translates into CASSYSSRTGGETQYF.

This rearrangement joins TRBV5-1 to TRBJ2-1; TRBD2 is a possible D gene (5 bases). CDR1 and CDR2 from the germline V gene are SGHRS and YFSETQ. CDR3 length: 14 amino acids. Trimming removed 2 bases from V and 11 bases from J, with 17 bases in between. The chain's CDR3 is CASSFLPGNYQQFF. The CDR3 bases are TGCGCCAGCAGCTTCCTACCGGGGAACTACCAGCAGTTCTTC.

Here the CDR3 DNA reads TGTGCCAGCAGTTCCGGGACAGGGGGTTCAAATGAAAAACTGTTTTTT. Amino acid sequence: CASSSGTGGSNEKLFF. The chain employs TRBV6-5 and TRBJ1-4; 11 positions agree with TRBD1. This CDR3 has 16 residues. Looked up from germline, CDR1 is MNHEY and CDR2 is SVGAGI. After removal of 4 bases from V and 5 bases from J, the junction contained 6 bases not matched to a gene.

A few counts support this clone. Germline and junction disagree at one end, which may indicate a read error. V and J are TRBV19 and TRBJ1-4; 7 bases line up with TRBD1. The germline gives CDR1 LNHDA, CDR2 SQIVND (reference sequence). The CDR3 is 15 amino acids. CDR3 sequence (DNA): TGTGCCAGTAGTCTAGAAGGGACAGTTAATGAAAAACTGTTTTTT. Its translation: CASSLEGTVNEKLFF.